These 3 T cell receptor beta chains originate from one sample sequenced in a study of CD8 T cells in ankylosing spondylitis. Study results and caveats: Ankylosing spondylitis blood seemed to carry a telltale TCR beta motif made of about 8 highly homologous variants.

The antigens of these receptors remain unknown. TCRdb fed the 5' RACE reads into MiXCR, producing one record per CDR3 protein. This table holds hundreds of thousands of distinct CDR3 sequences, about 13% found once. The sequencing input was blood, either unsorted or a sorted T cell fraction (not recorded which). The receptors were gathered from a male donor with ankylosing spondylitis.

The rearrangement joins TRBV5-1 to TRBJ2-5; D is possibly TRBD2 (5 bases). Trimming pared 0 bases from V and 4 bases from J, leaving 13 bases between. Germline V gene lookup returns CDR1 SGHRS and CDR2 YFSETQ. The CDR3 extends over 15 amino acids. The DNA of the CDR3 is TGCGCCAGCAGCTTGGGGACTGCCAACGGAGAGACCCAGTACTTC. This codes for CASSLGTANGETQYF.

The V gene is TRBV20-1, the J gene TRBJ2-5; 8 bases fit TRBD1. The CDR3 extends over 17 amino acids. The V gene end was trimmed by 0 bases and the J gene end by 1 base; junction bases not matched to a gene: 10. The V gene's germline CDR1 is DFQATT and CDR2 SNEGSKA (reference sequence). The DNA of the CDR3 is TGCAGTGCTAGAGACCTGGAACTTGACAGGGGCCAAGAGACCCAGTACTTC. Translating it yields CSARDLELDRGQETQYF.

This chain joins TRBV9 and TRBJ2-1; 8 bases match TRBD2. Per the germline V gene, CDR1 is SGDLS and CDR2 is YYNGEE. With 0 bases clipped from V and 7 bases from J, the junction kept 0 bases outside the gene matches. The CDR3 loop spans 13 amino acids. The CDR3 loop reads CASSVAGGNEQFF. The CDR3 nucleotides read TGTGCCAGCAGCGTAGCGGGGGGGAATGAGCAGTTCTTC.